Below, 22 T cell receptor beta chains from the same sample are listed, as sequenced in a study of T-cell reconstitution after alpha-beta-depleted transplantation in children. The authors prepared the TCRbeta library with unique molecular identifiers. TCRdb fed the PCR reads into MiXCR, producing one record per CDR3 protein. The repertoire has over 100,000 distinct CDR3 sequences, approximately 10% of them found once; the top ten carry around 35%. Here the sequenced sample was PBMCs, taken before TCRalphabeta/CD19-depleted stem cell transplant. The receptors shown here come from a boy younger than 10 with acute lymphoblastic leukemia, due to receive a stem cell transplant.

A remark on this clonotype: A much larger clone sits a single nucleotide away, making a read error possible. The chain links TRBV12-3 or TRBV12-4 to TRBJ2-7; D gene ambiguous. The length of the CDR3 is 14 residues. Trimming cost V 1 base and J 5 bases, with 12 bases left between them. This chain's CDR3 is CASSLVGLYNEQYV. As DNA, the CDR3 is TGTGCCAGCAGTTTAGTAGGTCTATACAACGAGCAGTACGTC.

V gene TRBV20-1 combines with J gene TRBJ1-2, with TRBD1 matching over 8 bases. This CDR3 comprises 11 residues. Trimming at V came to 6 bases and at J to 6 bases, leaving 3 bases not matched to a gene. Germline V gene lookup returns CDR1 DFQATT and CDR2 SNEGSKA (reference sequence). In DNA form, the CDR3 reads TGCAGTGCCACAGGGGGAAATGGCTACACCTTC. Protein product: CSATGGNGYTF.

This clonotype showed up many times. CDR3 amino acids: CASSLILYNEQFF. CDR3 nucleotides: TGTGCCAGCAGCCTTATTTTGTACAATGAGCAGTTCTTC. The J gene is TRBJ2-1, the V gene TRBV7-2; D not certain. Trimming shortened V by 5 bases and J by 4 bases, and 9 bases separated the two germline ends. Germline CDR1 reads SGHTA; CDR2 reads FQGNSA. This CDR3 comprises 13 residues.

This clonotype has a handful of counts. V is TRBV29-1 and J is TRBJ2-7; 8 bases map to TRBD1. The junction had 3 bases not matched to a gene; V was cut back by 7 bases and J by 4 bases. From germline, CDR1 is SQVTM and CDR2 ANQGSEA. The CDR3 runs 11 residues. This CDR3 is CSGQGPYEQYF. The CDR3 DNA reads TGCAGCGGACAGGGGCCGTACGAGCAGTACTTC.

This clonotype was detected many times. CDR3 sequence (DNA): TGTGCCAGCAGCTTAGATATCGGCGTGAAGTTTGAGGAAGCTTTCTTT. Translated: CASSLDIGVKFEEAFF. The chain is built from TRBV7-9 and TRBJ1-1; D is uncertain. Trimming took 1 base from V and 8 from J, leaving 20 bases between them. Germline CDR1 reads SEHNR; CDR2 reads FQNEAQ (reference sequence). CDR3 size: 16 residues.

The table lists this clonotype with a few counts. This chain connects TRBV5-5 to TRBJ2-3; TRBD1 agrees at 8 bases. The CDR3 loop spans 15 amino acids. J was trimmed by 3 bases and V by 5 bases; bases with no gene match: 8. Germline V gene lookup returns CDR1 SGHKS and CDR2 YYEKEE (reference sequence). CDR3 DNA sequence: TGTGCCAGCAGTTTCCAGGGGGCGAGGACAGATACGCAGTATTTT. This translates into CASSFQGARTDTQYF.

V gene TRBV24-1 combines with J gene TRBJ2-3; 7 bases are a match to TRBD1. With 8 bases clipped from V and 0 bases from J, the junction kept 10 bases outside the gene matches. CDR1 and CDR2 from the germline V gene are KGHDR and SFDVKD. There are 16 residues in the CDR3. The CDR3 reads CATTRTGTASTDTQYF. As DNA, the CDR3 is TGTGCCACCACCCGAACCGGGACAGCTAGCACAGATACGCAGTATTTT.

There are many counts of this clonotype. CDR3 DNA sequence: TGTGCCAGCAGCGTTGACAGGAGCACAGATACGCAGTATTTT. Amino acids: CASSVDRSTDTQYF. The chain carries TRBV5-5 and TRBJ2-3, with D perhaps TRBD1 (6 bases). This CDR3 has 14 amino acids. Looked up from germline, CDR1 is SGHKS and CDR2 is YYEKEE (reference sequence). Trimming removed 4 bases from V and 0 bases from J, with 9 bases in between.

This clonotype was counted between two and nine times. The chain recombines TRBV14 with TRBJ2-7; a weak D match, TRBD1 (5 bases). V shed 3 bases and J shed 9 bases, with 18 bases lying between them. CDR3 length equals 14 residues. Germline loops: CDR1 SGHDN, CDR2 FVKESK. CDR3 DNA sequence: TGTGCCAGCAGCCATTCTGGGGCAGGAGAAGGGCAGTACTTC. It translates to CASSHSGAGEGQYF.

The chain is built from TRBV7-2 and TRBJ2-7; 8 bases fit TRBD1. From germline, CDR1 is SGHTA and CDR2 FQGNSA. This CDR3 is built from 15 residues. The trim removed 3 bases at V and 5 bases at J, leaving 9 bases unmatched. The CDR3 here is CASSFSRQGAHEQYF. The CDR3, as DNA: TGTGCCAGCAGCTTCTCCCGCCAGGGGGCCCACGAGCAGTACTTC. The full variable domain, rest sourced from reference TRBV7-2 and TRBJ2-7, is GAGVSQSPSNKVTEKGKDVELRCDPISGHTALYWYRQSLGQGLEFLIYFQGNSAPDKSGLPSDRFSAERTGGSVSTLTIQRTQQEDSAVYLCASSFSRQGAHEQYFGPGTRLTVT.

In its sample, this clonotype was seen a few times. This chain links TRBV7-6 with TRBJ2-1, with D possibly being TRBD1 or TRBD2 (6 bases each). V dropped 5 bases and J dropped 10 bases, with 15 bases sitting between them. Germline CDR1 is SGHVS and CDR2 is FNYEAQ. This CDR3 spans 13 amino acids. CDR3 bases: TGTGCCAGCAGCGCTAAGGGGGGCGCAGAGCAGTTCTTC. Protein sequence: CASSAKGGAEQFF.

This clonotype was detected ten times or more. The V and J genes are TRBV12-3 or TRBV12-4 and TRBJ2-4; TRBD2 is a possible D gene (5 bases). The CDR3 runs 12 residues. V lost 7 bases and J 6 bases, leaving 10 bases between the germline ends. The DNA for the CDR3 is TGTGCCAGCACCCCGGACTCAAACATTCAGTACTTC. Translation: CASTPDSNIQYF.

This clonotype has only a few counts. The gene calls are TRBV5-1 and TRBJ2-1, with a possible D match to TRBD2 (5 bases). The CDR3 contains 15 residues. The V gene lost 1 base and the J gene lost 6 bases, with 14 bases spanning the gap. Germline CDR1 and CDR2: SGHRS and YFSETQ. DNA for the CDR3: TGCGCCAGCAGCTTGATACCGGCGGGCAGCAATGAGCAGTTCTTC. This translates into CASSLIPAGSNEQFF.

The V and J genes are TRBV20-1 and TRBJ2-1, with 7 nucleotides matching TRBD2. Trimming cost V 4 bases and J 4 bases; bases outside gene matches: 13. Germline assignment: CDR1 DFQATT and CDR2 SNEGSKA (reference sequence). The CDR3 spans 16 residues. The CDR3 nucleotides read TGCAGTGCTACTCTTGTGGGGGGGGATCGGTACAATGAGCAGTTCTTC. It is translated as CSATLVGGDRYNEQFF.

This clonotype was seen a few times. The chain employs TRBV6-6 and TRBJ1-1; D is uncertain. Trimming cost V 1 base and J 3 bases, with 3 bases left between them. Per germline, CDR1 MNHNY and CDR2 SVGAGI (reference sequence). This CDR3 has 12 amino acids. The chain's CDR3 is CASSYLYTEAFF. DNA for the CDR3: TGTGCCAGCAGTTACTTATACACTGAAGCTTTCTTT.

The V call is TRBV28, the J call TRBJ2-6; possible D gene TRBD2, 5 bases. CDR3 length equals 15 residues. Deletions cut 6 bases from V and 1 base from J, with 10 bases between. Germline-derived CDR1 and CDR2 are MDHEN and SYDVKM. CDR3 protein: CASSAGGSGANVLTF. The CDR3 coding sequence is TGTGCCAGCAGCGCTGGAGGTTCTGGGGCCAACGTCCTGACTTTC.

This clonotype was observed a few times. The chain has TRBV12-3 or TRBV12-4 and TRBJ1-2; perhaps TRBD1 as D (5 bases). This CDR3 has 14 amino acids. V was trimmed by 3 bases and J by 2 bases, leaving 10 bases between them. CDR3 loop: CASSFIGGNYGYTF. The CDR3 bases are TGTGCCAGCAGTTTTATTGGGGGGAACTATGGCTACACCTTC.

This clonotype came up a few times. V usage is TRBV20-1 and J usage is TRBJ1-1, with unresolved D. The CDR3 sequence is 12 residues long. CDR1 is DFQATT and CDR2 is SNEGSKA in the germline V gene (reference sequence). V was cut by 3 bases and J by 2 bases, with 7 bases left in between. The CDR3 DNA follows: TGCAGTGCTAGTGGTCCAAACACTGAAGCTTTCTTT. It specifies CSASGPNTEAFF.

This clonotype was seen a handful of times. The chain is built from TRBV5-1 and TRBJ2-1, with D unclear. The CDR3 runs to 15 residues. Trimming took 4 bases from V and 6 from J, leaving 17 bases between them. Germline V gene data show CDR1 as SGHRS and CDR2 as YFSETQ. The CDR3 loop is CASSPREAPGNEQFF. In nucleotides, the CDR3 is TGCGCCAGCAGCCCCCGAGAAGCTCCGGGCAATGAGCAGTTCTTC.

This clonotype was observed at least ten times. This rearrangement joins TRBV24-1 to TRBJ2-1, with 11 bases aligning to TRBD2. Germline V CDR1 and CDR2: KGHDR, SFDVKD. With 4 bases clipped from V and 4 bases from J, the junction kept 11 bases outside the gene matches. There are 18 residues in the CDR3. CDR3: CATSDPLTSGGGYNEQFF. For the CDR3, the DNA is TGTGCCACCAGTGACCCCCTAACTAGCGGGGGAGGTTACAATGAGCAGTTCTTC.

This chain uses TRBV7-9 with TRBJ2-2; 9 bases are a match to TRBD2. The CDR3 totals 17 residues. With 3 bases clipped from V and 1 base from J, the junction kept 6 bases outside the gene matches. Germline CDR1 is SEHNR and CDR2 is FQNEAQ (reference sequence). The CDR3 region has the DNA TGTGCCAGCAGCTTCCTAGCGGGACGTTTGAACACCGGGGAGCTGTTTTTT. The encoded protein is CASSFLAGRLNTGELFF. The variable domain in full, with the rest retrieved from reference TRBV7-9 and TRBJ2-2, is DTGVSQNPRHKITKRGQNVTFRCDPISEHNRLYWYRQTLGQGPEFLTYFQNEAQLEKSRLLSDRFSAERPKGSFSTLEIQRTEQGDSAMYLCASSFLAGRLNTGELFFGEGSRLTVL.

This clonotype was recorded many times. The chain employs TRBV12-3 or TRBV12-4 and TRBJ1-1; D uncertain. The germline V and J ends were trimmed by 6 bases and 0 bases, with 11 bases remaining between them. This CDR3 spans 14 amino acids. The CDR3 loop reads CASRIGRVNTEAFF. DNA for the CDR3: TGTGCCAGCAGAATCGGACGGGTGAACACTGAAGCTTTCTTT.